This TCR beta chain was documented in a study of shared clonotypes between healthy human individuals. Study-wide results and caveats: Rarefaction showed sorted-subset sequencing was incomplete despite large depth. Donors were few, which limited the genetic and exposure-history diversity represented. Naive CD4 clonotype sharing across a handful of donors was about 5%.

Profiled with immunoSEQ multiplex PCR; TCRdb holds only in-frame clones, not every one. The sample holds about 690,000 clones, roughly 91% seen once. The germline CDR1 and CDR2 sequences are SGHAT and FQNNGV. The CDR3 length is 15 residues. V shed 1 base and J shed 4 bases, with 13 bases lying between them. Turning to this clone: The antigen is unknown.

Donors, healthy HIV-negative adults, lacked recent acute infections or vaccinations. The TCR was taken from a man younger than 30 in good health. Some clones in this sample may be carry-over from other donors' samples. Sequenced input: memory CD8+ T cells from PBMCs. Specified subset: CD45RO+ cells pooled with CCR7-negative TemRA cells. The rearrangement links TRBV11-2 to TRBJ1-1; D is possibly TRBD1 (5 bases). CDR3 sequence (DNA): TGTGCCAGCAGCTTAGTTCCCAGGGAAGTCACTGAAGCTTTCTTT. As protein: CASSLVPREVTEAFF.